One sample yielded the 29 T cell receptor beta chains listed below, sequenced in a study of shared T cell receptors in the human thymus. The repertoire was sequenced with immunoSEQ multiplex PCR; TCRdb's copy has only in-frame clones and lacks some. The sample holds about 380,000 clones, 85% to 95% seen once. Sequenced input: thymocytes. The receptor set was obtained from a human donor.

The chain employs TRBV12-5 and TRBJ1-3; 7 bases agree with TRBD1. The CDR3 has 14 amino acids. J was trimmed by 4 bases and V by 5 bases; bases with no gene match: 5. Per the germline V gene, CDR1 is LGHNT and CDR2 is FRNRAP. Here the CDR3 DNA reads TGTGCTAGTGGTCCGACAGGGAACGGAAACACCATATATTTT. This codes for CASGPTGNGNTIYF.

This chain connects TRBV7-9 to TRBJ2-1, with D perhaps TRBD1 (6 bases). V lost 3 bases and J lost 3, with 24 bases in between. CDR1 SEHNR and CDR2 FQNEAQ come from the germline V gene (reference sequence). The CDR3 loop spans 19 amino acids. CDR3 nucleotides: TGTGCCAGCAGCTTCCGTACGGACAGTCTAGTCTTCTTCTACAATGAGCAGTTCTTC. Protein product: CASSFRTDSLVFFYNEQFF.

V is TRBV27 and J is TRBJ2-7; D may be TRBD2 (7 bases). With 8 bases removed from V and 5 bases from J, the gap between germline ends came to 13 bases. CDR1 and CDR2 (germline): MNHEY, SMNVEV (reference sequence). This CDR3 region has 12 residues. The CDR3 DNA reads TGTGCCAGCTTAGGCGGGGGCCACGAGCAGTACTTC. Translation gives CASLGGGHEQYF.

The rearrangement uses TRBV2 and TRBJ1-1, with a tentative D call TRBD1 (5 bases). Looked up from germline, CDR1 is SNHLY and CDR2 is FYNNEI. Trimming took off 5 bases at V and 1 base at J, with 20 bases between the two ends. The CDR3 sequence is 17 residues long. The CDR3, as DNA: TGTGCCAGCAGTAGTAGCAGGGAATCCTTCAGGAACACTGAAGCTTTCTTT. The encoded protein is CASSSSRESFRNTEAFF.

The V and J genes are TRBV13 and TRBJ2-1; TRBD2 might be the D (5 bases). CDR1 is PRHDT, CDR2 FYEKMQ, per germline (reference sequence). The CDR3 is 17 residues long. V lost 3 bases, J lost 0 bases, and 15 bases lay in between. The CDR3 protein is CASSFGWAGRSYNEQFF. Here the CDR3 DNA reads TGTGCCAGCAGCTTCGGTTGGGCGGGCCGCTCCTACAATGAGCAGTTCTTC.

The gene calls are TRBV5-1 and TRBJ1-1; 9 bases map to TRBD1. After removal of 4 bases from V and 4 bases from J, the junction contained 17 bases not matched to a gene. The germline V gene has CDR1 SGHRS and CDR2 YFSETQ. The CDR3 sequence is 18 residues long. The CDR3 loop is CASSPWDRVTPECTEAFF. The CDR3 DNA reads TGCGCCAGCAGCCCATGGGACAGGGTGACTCCAGAGTGCACTGAAGCTTTCTTT.

V is TRBV9 and J is TRBJ2-1; no definite D call. This CDR3 is built from 13 residues. Per germline, CDR1 SGDLS and CDR2 YYNGEE. V was cut by 4 bases and J by 4 bases, with 9 bases left in between. The CDR3 reads CASSPDGYNEQFF. CDR3 nucleotide sequence: TGTGCCAGCAGCCCCGACGGGTACAATGAGCAGTTCTTC.

The chain uses TRBV11-2 and TRBJ2-5; D not resolved. Between the trimmed V and J ends, which lost 5 bases and 1 base, there was a span of 17 bases. Per germline, CDR1 SGHAT and CDR2 FQNNGV. This CDR3 region has 16 residues. The CDR3 reads CASSPDRGVTQETQYF. For the CDR3, the DNA is TGTGCCAGCAGCCCTGACCGCGGAGTGACCCAAGAGACCCAGTACTTC.

The chain combines TRBV14 with TRBJ2-3, with D unresolved. Germline loops: CDR1 SGHDN, CDR2 FVKESK. Trimming stripped 5 bases from V and 0 bases from J, with 12 bases between. CDR3 length: 15 residues. The CDR3 DNA follows: TGTGCCAGCAGCAACATACTTACAAGCACAGATACGCAGTATTTT. Residues: CASSNILTSTDTQYF.

The genes are TRBV27 and TRBJ2-7; 7 bases are shared with TRBD1. V gave up 10 bases and J gave up 5 bases; unmatched junction bases: 14. Germline V CDR1 and CDR2: MNHEY, SMNVEV (reference sequence). The CDR3 is 14 amino acids. CDR3 DNA: TGTGCCAACTCTCTAAGACAGGGCGAGGACGAGCAGTACTTC. Translation gives CANSLRQGEDEQYF.

The chain carries TRBV18 and TRBJ2-6; maybe TRBD2 (6 bases). V lost 3 bases to trimming and J lost 0 bases, with 15 bases between them. The CDR3 runs to 18 residues. The V gene's germline CDR1 is KGHSH and CDR2 LQKENI. CDR3 sequence: CASSPWTVEGSGANVLTF. The CDR3 nucleotides read TGTGCCAGCTCACCCTGGACCGTGGAGGGCTCTGGGGCCAACGTCCTGACTTTC.

The chain uses TRBV27 and TRBJ2-7; 13 bases map to TRBD2. This CDR3 has 16 amino acids. With V trimmed by 8 bases and J by 5 bases, 12 bases remained unmatched. Germline V gives CDR1 MNHEY, CDR2 SMNVEV (reference sequence). CDR3 residues: CASRSCRTSGSDEQYF. DNA for the CDR3: TGTGCCAGCCGGTCCTGTCGGACTAGCGGGAGCGACGAGCAGTACTTC.

The chain has TRBV18 and TRBJ2-7; no firm D call. The CDR3 totals 11 residues. The V gene's germline CDR1 is KGHSH and CDR2 LQKENI. V was shortened by 6 bases and J by 5 bases, with 8 bases between the two germline ends. The CDR3 bases are TGTGCCAGCTCCGCCTACGACGAGCAGTACTTC. The encoded protein is CASSAYDEQYF.

For the CDR3, the DNA is TGTGCCAGCAGCCCGCCGGGGGGTGCCGCGTACGAGCAGTACTTC. Translated, it gives CASSPPGGAAYEQYF. The rearrangement links TRBV11-3 to TRBJ2-7, with 7 bases lining up with TRBD2. CDR1 and CDR2 (germline): SGHNT, YENEEA. V was clipped by 5 bases and J by 4 bases; unmatched bases: 11. The CDR3 length is 15 residues.

The gene calls are TRBV5-4 and TRBJ1-1; D unclear. CDR3 length: 17 residues. Trimming shortened V by 0 bases and J by 0 bases, and 15 bases separated the two germline ends. Germline V CDR1 and CDR2: SGHNT, YYREEE (reference sequence). The CDR3 DNA follows: TGTGCCAGCAGCTTGGCCGGGGTGCAACCAATGAACACTGAAGCTTTCTTT. This translates into CASSLAGVQPMNTEAFF.

The chain has TRBV6-5 and TRBJ2-7; 11 nucleotides match TRBD2. The CDR3 spans 15 residues. Germline-derived CDR1 and CDR2 are MNHEY and SVGAGI. After removal of 6 bases from V and 2 bases from J, the junction contained 6 bases not matched to a gene. CDR3 residues: CASSLTSGAPYEQYF. For the CDR3, the DNA is TGTGCCAGCAGCCTGACTAGCGGGGCCCCCTACGAGCAGTACTTC.

The CDR3 region has the DNA TGTGCCATTTCCGCTCGGAGGCCCTCTGTTGAGCAGTACTTC. Translating gives CAISARRPSVEQYF. This rearrangement joins TRBV10-3 to TRBJ2-7, with D possibly TRBD2 on 5 matching bases. The CDR3 length is 14 residues. CDR1 ENHRY and CDR2 SYGVKD come from the germline V gene. Trimming removed 9 bases from V and 7 bases from J, with 22 bases in between.

This clone showed up just once. The genes are TRBV29-1 and TRBJ2-3; D unresolved. Per the germline V gene, CDR1 is SQVTM and CDR2 is ANQGSEA. V lost 4 bases and J lost 4, with 9 bases in between. This CDR3 region has 12 residues. This chain's CDR3 is CSVVEGPDTQYF. DNA for the CDR3: TGCAGCGTTGTAGAAGGCCCAGATACGCAGTATTTT.

This clone appeared once. V usage is TRBV30 and J usage is TRBJ2-7, with a possible D match to TRBD1 (6 bases). Germline V gene lookup returns CDR1 GTSNPN and CDR2 SVGIG (reference sequence). The CDR3 length is 13 residues. V dropped 0 bases and J dropped 5 bases, with 11 bases sitting between them. The DNA for the CDR3 is TGTGCCTGGAGTGTACAGGGAACGGACGAGCAGTACTTC. The encoded protein is CAWSVQGTDEQYF. Combining the CDR3 with reference TRBV30 and TRBJ2-7 gives the whole variable domain SQTIHQWPATLVQPVGSPLSLECTVEGTSNPNLYWYRQAAGRGLQLLFYSVGIGQISSEVPQNLSASRPQDRQFILSSKKLLLSDSGFYLCAWSVQGTDEQYFGPGTRLTVT.

The chain links TRBV28 to TRBJ2-1; D perhaps matches TRBD2 (7 bases). The CDR3 extends over 15 amino acids. The germline V and J ends were trimmed by 6 bases and 5 bases, with 17 bases remaining between them. CDR1 and CDR2 from the germline V gene are MDHEN and SYDVKM. The CDR3 sequence: CASSGGGRNDNEQFF. The CDR3 region has the DNA TGTGCCAGCAGCGGGGGCGGGAGAAACGACAATGAGCAGTTCTTC.

V gene TRBV5-1 combines with J gene TRBJ2-5, with TRBD1 matching over 9 bases. CDR1 and CDR2 (germline): SGHRS, YFSETQ. The CDR3 spans 16 residues. With V trimmed by 0 bases and J by 5 bases, 8 bases remained unmatched. In nucleotides, the CDR3 is TGCGCCAGCAGCTTGGCACCGGACAGGGGATGGGAGACCCAGTACTTC. It specifies CASSLAPDRGWETQYF.

V and J are TRBV6-1 and TRBJ1-4; D gene uncertain. The CDR3 is 15 amino acids. Germline V gives CDR1 MNHNS, CDR2 SASEGT. The V gene lost 6 bases and the J gene lost 5 bases, with 16 bases spanning the gap. Here the CDR3 reads CASRPLGFGNEKLFF. The CDR3 DNA reads as TGTGCCAGCAGGCCCTTGGGGTTCGGGAATGAAAAACTGTTTTTT.

The chain recombines TRBV19 with TRBJ1-2; possible D gene TRBD1, 6 bases. This CDR3 spans 20 amino acids. V was pared by 5 bases and J by 0 bases, with 28 bases between. Per germline, CDR1 LNHDA and CDR2 SQIVND (reference sequence). This chain's CDR3 is CASSLDRRDRRVLANYGYTF. In DNA form, the CDR3 reads TGTGCCAGTAGTCTCGACAGGAGAGACAGAAGGGTTCTCGCTAACTATGGCTACACCTTC.

This clone was observed a single time. The chain couples TRBV4-2 to TRBJ2-4; either TRBD1 or TRBD2 may supply D (7 bases each). This CDR3 region has 18 residues. V was clipped by 4 bases and J by 6 bases, with 25 bases between them. Germline assignment: CDR1 LGHNA and CDR2 YNFKEQ. CDR3 in amino acids: CASSLITSGRGRGNIQYF. In DNA, the CDR3 is TGTGCCAGCAGCCTTATAACCTCGGGGAGGGGGCGCGGAAACATTCAGTACTTC.

V and J are TRBV10-3 and TRBJ2-1; possible D gene TRBD1, 6 bases. Trimming left V 0 bases short and J 7 bases short, with 10 bases between. Germline V CDR1 and CDR2: ENHRY, SYGVKD. The CDR3 loop spans 14 amino acids. CDR3 sequence (DNA): TGTGCCATCAGTGAGTCGAACCAGGGGAATGAGCAGTTCTTC. This encodes CAISESNQGNEQFF.

The CDR3 bases are TGTGCCAGCAGTGCCCCCGGGCCATGCCGGGATGGCTACACCTTC. It codes for CASSAPGPCRDGYTF. The chain joins TRBV6-1 to TRBJ1-2, with D unresolved. Germline assignment: CDR1 MNHNS and CDR2 SASEGT. The CDR3 has 15 residues. Between the trimmed V and J ends, which lost 4 bases and 6 bases, there was a span of 18 bases.

J is TRBJ2-7 and V is TRBV6-1, with TRBD1 matching 9 bases. Germline CDR1 MNHNS, CDR2 SASEGT. V shed 3 bases and J 1 base; nucleotides not matched to a gene: 19. This CDR3 spans 20 amino acids. This chain's CDR3 is CASSDPNRDRARTQSYEQYF. In DNA, the CDR3 is TGTGCCAGCAGTGACCCCAACCGGGACAGGGCGCGGACCCAGTCCTACGAGCAGTACTTC.

CDR3 DNA sequence: TGTGCCAGCATCTCAGGTAAACCGGACTACGAGCAGTACTTC. It codes for CASISGKPDYEQYF. This chain connects TRBV27 to TRBJ2-7, with D uncertain. V was shortened by 7 bases and J by 3 bases, with 16 bases between the two germline ends. The germline CDR1 and CDR2 sequences are MNHEY and SMNVEV (reference sequence). The CDR3 is 14 amino acids.

The CDR3 loop is CASSERGTGLYEQYF. For the CDR3, the DNA is TGTGCCAGCAGTGAGCGCGGGACAGGGCTCTACGAGCAGTACTTC. The rearrangement joins TRBV2 to TRBJ2-7, with TRBD1 matching over 9 bases. This CDR3 spans 15 amino acids. The germline V gene encodes CDR1 SNHLY and CDR2 FYNNEI. V lost 3 bases to trimming and J lost 3 bases; unmatched junction nucleotides: 6.